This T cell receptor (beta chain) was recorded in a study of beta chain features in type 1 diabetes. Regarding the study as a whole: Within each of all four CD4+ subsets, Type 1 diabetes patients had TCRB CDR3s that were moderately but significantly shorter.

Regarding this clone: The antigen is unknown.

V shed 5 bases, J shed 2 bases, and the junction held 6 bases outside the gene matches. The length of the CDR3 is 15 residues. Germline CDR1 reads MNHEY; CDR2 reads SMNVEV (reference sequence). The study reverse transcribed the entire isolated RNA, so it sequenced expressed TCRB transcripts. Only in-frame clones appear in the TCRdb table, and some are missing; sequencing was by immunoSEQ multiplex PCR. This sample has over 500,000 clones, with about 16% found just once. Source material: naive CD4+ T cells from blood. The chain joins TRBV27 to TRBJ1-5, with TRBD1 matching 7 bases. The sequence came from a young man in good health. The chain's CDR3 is CASSRQGVRNQPQHF. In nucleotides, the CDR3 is TGTGCCAGCAGTAGACAGGGAGTTCGCAATCAGCCCCAGCATTTT.